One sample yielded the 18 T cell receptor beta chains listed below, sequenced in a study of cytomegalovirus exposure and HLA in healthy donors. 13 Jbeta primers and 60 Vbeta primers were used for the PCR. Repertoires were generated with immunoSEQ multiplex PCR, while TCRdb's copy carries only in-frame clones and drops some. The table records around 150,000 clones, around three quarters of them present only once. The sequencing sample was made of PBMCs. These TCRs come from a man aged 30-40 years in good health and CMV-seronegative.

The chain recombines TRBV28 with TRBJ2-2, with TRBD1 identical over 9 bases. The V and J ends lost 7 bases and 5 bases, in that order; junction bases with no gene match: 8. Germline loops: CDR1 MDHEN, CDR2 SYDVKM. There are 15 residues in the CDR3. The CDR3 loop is CASIHGQGWTGELFF. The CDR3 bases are TGTGCCAGCATCCACGGACAGGGGTGGACCGGGGAGCTGTTTTTT. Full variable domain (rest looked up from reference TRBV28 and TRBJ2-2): DVKVTQSSRYLVKRTGEKVFLECVQDMDHENMFWYRQDPGLGLRLIYFSYDVKMKEKGDIPEGYSVSREKKERFSLILESASTNQTSMYLCASIHGQGWTGELFFGEGSRLTVL.

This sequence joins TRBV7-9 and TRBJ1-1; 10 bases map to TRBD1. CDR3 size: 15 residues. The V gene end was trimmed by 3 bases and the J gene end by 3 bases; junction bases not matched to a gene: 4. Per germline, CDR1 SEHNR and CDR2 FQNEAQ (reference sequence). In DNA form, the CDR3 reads TGTGCCAGCAGCTTGAGACAGGGGGCGCACACTGAAGCTTTCTTT. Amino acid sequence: CASSLRQGAHTEAFF.

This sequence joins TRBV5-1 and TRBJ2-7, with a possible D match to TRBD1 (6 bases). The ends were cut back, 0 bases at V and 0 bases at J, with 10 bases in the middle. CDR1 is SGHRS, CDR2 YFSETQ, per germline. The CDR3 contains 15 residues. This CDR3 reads CASSLVPDSSYEQYF. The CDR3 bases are TGCGCCAGCAGCTTGGTTCCGGACAGCTCCTACGAGCAGTACTTC.

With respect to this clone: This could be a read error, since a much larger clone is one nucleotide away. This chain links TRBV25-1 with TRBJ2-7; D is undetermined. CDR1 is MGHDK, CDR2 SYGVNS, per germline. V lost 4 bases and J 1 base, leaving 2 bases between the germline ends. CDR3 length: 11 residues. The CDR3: CASSASYEQYF. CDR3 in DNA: TGTGCCAGCAGTGCTTCCTACGAGCAGTACTTC.

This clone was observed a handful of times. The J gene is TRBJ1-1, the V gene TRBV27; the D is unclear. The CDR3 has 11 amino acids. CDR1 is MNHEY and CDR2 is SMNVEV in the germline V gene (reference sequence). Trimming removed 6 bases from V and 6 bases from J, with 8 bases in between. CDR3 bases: TGTGCCAGCAGAAATGGCCCTGAAGCTTTCTTT. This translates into CASRNGPEAFF.

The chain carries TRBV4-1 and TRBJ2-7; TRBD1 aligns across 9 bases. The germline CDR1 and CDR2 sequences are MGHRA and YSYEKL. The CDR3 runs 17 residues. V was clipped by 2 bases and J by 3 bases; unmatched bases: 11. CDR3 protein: CASSQLLGTGKNYEQYF. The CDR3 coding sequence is TGCGCCAGCAGCCAACTACTAGGGACAGGGAAAAACTACGAGCAGTACTTC.

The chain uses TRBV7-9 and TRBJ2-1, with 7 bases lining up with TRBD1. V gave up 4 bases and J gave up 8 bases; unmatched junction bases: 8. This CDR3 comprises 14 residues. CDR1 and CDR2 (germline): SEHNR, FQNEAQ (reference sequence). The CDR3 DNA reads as TGTGCCAGCAGCTACGACAGGGTAAGGGATGAGCAGTTCTTC. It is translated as CASSYDRVRDEQFF.

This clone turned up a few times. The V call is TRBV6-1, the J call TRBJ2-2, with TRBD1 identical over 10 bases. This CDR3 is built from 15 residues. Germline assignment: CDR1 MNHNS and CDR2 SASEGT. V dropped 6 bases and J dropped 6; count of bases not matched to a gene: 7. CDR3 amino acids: CASRGGTGVAGELFF. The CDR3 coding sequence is TGTGCCAGCAGAGGGGGGACAGGGGTAGCCGGGGAGCTGTTTTTT.

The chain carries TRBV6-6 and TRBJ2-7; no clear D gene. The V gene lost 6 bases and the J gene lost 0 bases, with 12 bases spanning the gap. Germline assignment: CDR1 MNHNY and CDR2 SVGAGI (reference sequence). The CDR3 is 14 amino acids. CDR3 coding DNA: TGTGCCAGCAGCCCCATCTCTAGCTCCTACGAGCAGTACTTC. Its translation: CASSPISSSYEQYF.

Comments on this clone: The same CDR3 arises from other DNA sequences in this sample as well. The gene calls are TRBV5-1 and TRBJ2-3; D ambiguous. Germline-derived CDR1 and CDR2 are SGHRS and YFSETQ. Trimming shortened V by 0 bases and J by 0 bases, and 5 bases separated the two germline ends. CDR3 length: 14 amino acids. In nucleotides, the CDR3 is TGCGCCAGCAGCTTGGTCTTAAGCACAGATACGCAGTATTTT. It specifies CASSLVLSTDTQYF.

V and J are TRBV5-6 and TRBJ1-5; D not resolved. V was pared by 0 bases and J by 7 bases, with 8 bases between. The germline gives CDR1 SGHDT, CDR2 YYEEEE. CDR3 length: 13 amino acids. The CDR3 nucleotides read TGTGCCAGCAGCTTGGTAAACGGGCAGCCCCAGCATTTT. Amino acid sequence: CASSLVNGQPQHF.

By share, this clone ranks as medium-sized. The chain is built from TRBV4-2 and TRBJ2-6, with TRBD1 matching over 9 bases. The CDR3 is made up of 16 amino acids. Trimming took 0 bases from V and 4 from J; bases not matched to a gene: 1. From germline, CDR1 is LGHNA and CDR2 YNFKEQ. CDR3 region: CASSQEQGAGANVLTF. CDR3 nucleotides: TGTGCCAGCAGCCAAGAACAGGGGGCCGGGGCCAACGTCCTGACTTTC.

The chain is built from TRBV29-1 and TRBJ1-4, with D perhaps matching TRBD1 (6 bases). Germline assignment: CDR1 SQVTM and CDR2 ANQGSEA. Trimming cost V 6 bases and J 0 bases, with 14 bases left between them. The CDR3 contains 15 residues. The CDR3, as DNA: TGCAGCGTGGCCGGGACATCCGCAACTAATGAAAAACTGTTTTTT. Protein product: CSVAGTSATNEKLFF. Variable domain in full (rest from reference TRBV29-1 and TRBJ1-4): SAVISQKPSRDICQRGTSLTIQCQVDSQVTMMFWYRQQPGQSLTLIATANQGSEATYESGFVIDKFPISRPNLTFSTLTVSNMSPEDSSIYLCSVAGTSATNEKLFFGSGTQLSVL.

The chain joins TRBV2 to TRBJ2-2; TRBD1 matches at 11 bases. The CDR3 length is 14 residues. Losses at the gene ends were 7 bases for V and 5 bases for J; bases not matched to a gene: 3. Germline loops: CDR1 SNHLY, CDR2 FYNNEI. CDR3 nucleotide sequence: TGTGCCAGCATCCGGGACAGGGGGACCGGGGAGCTGTTTTTT. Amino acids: CASIRDRGTGELFF.

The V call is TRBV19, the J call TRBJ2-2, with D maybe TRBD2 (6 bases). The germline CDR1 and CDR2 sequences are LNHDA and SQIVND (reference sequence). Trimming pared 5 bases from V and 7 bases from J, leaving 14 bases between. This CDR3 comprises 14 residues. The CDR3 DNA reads TGTGCCAGTAGTTCCGGGACTTCCATCGGGGAGCTGTTTTTT. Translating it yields CASSSGTSIGELFF.

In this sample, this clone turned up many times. CDR3: CASSMTGHAYNQPQHF. The CDR3 nucleotides are TGTGCCAGTAGTATGACAGGGCACGCTTACAATCAGCCCCAGCATTTT. The gene calls are TRBV19 and TRBJ1-5; 7 bases are shared with TRBD1. Germline V gene data show CDR1 as LNHDA and CDR2 as SQIVND (reference sequence). Losses at the gene ends were 3 bases for V and 3 bases for J; bases not matched to a gene: 8. The CDR3 runs to 16 residues.

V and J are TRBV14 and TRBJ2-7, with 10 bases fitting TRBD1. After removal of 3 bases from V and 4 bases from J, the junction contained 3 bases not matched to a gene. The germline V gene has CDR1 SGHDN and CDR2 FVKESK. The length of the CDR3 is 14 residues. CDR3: CASSHRTGGYEQYF. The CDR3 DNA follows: TGTGCCAGCAGCCACCGGACAGGGGGGTACGAGCAGTACTTC.

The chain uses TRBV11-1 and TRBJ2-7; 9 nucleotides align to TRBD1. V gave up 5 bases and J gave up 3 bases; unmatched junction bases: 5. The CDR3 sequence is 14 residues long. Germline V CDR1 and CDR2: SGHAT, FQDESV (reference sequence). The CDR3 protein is CASSPGTGNYEQYF. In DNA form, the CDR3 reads TGTGCCAGCAGCCCCGGGACAGGGAACTACGAGCAGTACTTC.